A selection of T cell receptor beta chains follows, all from one sample in a study of OX40 agonist ivuxolimab in advanced cancers. Clones were sequenced by immunoSEQ multiplex PCR, and TCRdb holds only the in-frame ones, with some missing. The sample consists of tens of thousands of clones, roughly nine tenths of them appearing once. This sample comprised CD4+ or CD8+ T cells sorted from blood, obtained in a trial of the OX40 agonist ivuxolimab. The receptors here all came from an adult with an advanced solid tumor such as melanoma, head and neck, liver or kidney cancer. Each CDR3 is given with its conserved first and last residue. D genes are given only for firm matches. Some rows have no size entry. The others give once, few or many, or a class for an expanded clone.

j_call	clone_size	cdr3_length	d_call	v_call	cdr3_nt	cdr3_aa
TRBJ2-1	-	13	TRBD2	TRBV6-1	TGTGCCAGCACCCTACCGGGACTACCCGAGCAGTTCTTC	CASTLPGLPEQFF
TRBJ1-4	-	14	-	TRBV5-5	TGTGCCAGCAGCCGCATAACAACTAATGAAAAACTGTTTTTT	CASSRITTNEKLFF
TRBJ2-1	-	15	-	TRBV5-1	TGCGCCAGCAACCGAGGGTCTCCACCAGCTAATGAGCAGTTCTTC	CASNRGSPPANEQFF
TRBJ1-3	-	16	-	TRBV28	TGTGCCAGCAGTTTAGCAGGGGCCCACTCTGGAAACACCATATATTTT	CASSLAGAHSGNTIYF
TRBJ1-4	-	15	-	TRBV7-3	TGTGCCAGCAGCAAAACAGGGCTTGGTAATGAAAAACTGTTTTTT	CASSKTGLGNEKLFF
TRBJ1-2	-	14	TRBD1	TRBV28	TGTGCCAGCAGTCCGACGGGACAGAACTATGGCTACACCTTC	CASSPTGQNYGYTF
TRBJ2-2	-	16	-	TRBV10-1	TGCGCCAGCAGCGCCAATCCTCGACTAGTTCCCGGGGAGCTGTTTTTT	CASSANPRLVPGELFF
TRBJ2-1	-	15	-	TRBV6-6	TGTGCCAGCAGTCAGGGGGGCGGGAAGTACAATGAGCAGTTCTTC	CASSQGGGKYNEQFF
TRBJ2-5	-	14	TRBD1	TRBV6-1	TGTGCCAGCAGTCTGACAGGGCCGAGGGAGACCCAGTACTTC	CASSLTGPRETQYF
TRBJ1-6	-	15	-	TRBV30	TGTGCCTGGGACCCCCTCGGGCCAGGGAATTCACCCCTCCACTTT	CAWDPLGPGNSPLHF
TRBJ1-1	-	14	-	TRBV7-9	TGTGCCAGCAGCCGGCTCGGGGGCCGCGGCTCGGCTTTCTTT	CASSRLGGRGSAFF
TRBJ2-3	-	14	-	TRBV4-1	TGCGCCAGCAGCCAAGTTGACCGCACAGATACGCAGTATTTT	CASSQVDRTDTQYF
TRBJ1-3	-	14	TRBD1	TRBV18	TGTGCCAGCTCACTGGGACAGGCTGGAAACACCATATATTTT	CASSLGQAGNTIYF
TRBJ2-7	-	15	TRBD1	TRBV7-9	TGTGCCAGCAGCCCAAAACCCGGACAGGGCCACGAGCAGTACTTC	CASSPKPGQGHEQYF
TRBJ2-7	-	14	-	TRBV4-1	TGCGCCAGCAGCCGAGCGGGACAAGCCTACGAGCAGTACTTC	CASSRAGQAYEQYF
TRBJ2-1	-	14	-	TRBV4-1	TGCGCCAGCAGCCGAGACCTTCTAGCTAATGAGCAGTTCTTC	CASSRDLLANEQFF
TRBJ1-2	-	12	-	TRBV6-4	TGTGCCAGCAGTGACGGCTACGGGGGCTACACCTTC	CASSDGYGGYTF
TRBJ2-7	-	13	-	TRBV29-1	TGCAGCGCCCTCCGGGACACCTCCTACGAGCAGTACTTC	CSALRDTSYEQYF
TRBJ1-1	-	15	-	TRBV4-1	TGCGCCAGCAGCCAAGCTGTGGACCGAAACACTGAAGCTTTCTTT	CASSQAVDRNTEAFF
TRBJ1-5	-	15	-	TRBV15	TGTGCCACCAGCAGAGAAGGTGGAGGCAATCAGCCCCAGCATTTT	CATSREGGGNQPQHF
TRBJ1-1	-	12	-	TRBV11-2	TGTGCCAGCAGCTTAACGAACACTGAAGCTTTCTTT	CASSLTNTEAFF
TRBJ2-7	-	17	TRBD1	TRBV11-3	TGTGCCAGCAGCTTAGATCATCGCGCAGGGGGTATCTCCGAGCAGTACTTC	CASSLDHRAGGISEQYF
TRBJ2-7	-	15	-	TRBV7-2	TGTGCCAGCAGCCCCAAGATAGGCCTTTCGGTCGAGCAGTACTTC	CASSPKIGLSVEQYF
TRBJ2-7	-	14	-	TRBV28	TGTGCCACCAAAACCGGGACGCAAGCCTACGAGCAGTACTTC	CATKTGTQAYEQYF
TRBJ2-5	-	14	TRBD1	TRBV10-3	TGTGCCATCAGTGAGACAGGGGTCGGGGAGACCCAGTACTTC	CAISETGVGETQYF
TRBJ2-7	-	14	TRBD1	TRBV6-5	TGTGCCAGCAGACCCGACAGGGGACCCTACGAGCAGTACTTC	CASRPDRGPYEQYF
TRBJ1-1	-	12	-	TRBV7-8	TGTGCCAGCAGCCCGGGGGACACTGAAGCTTTCTTT	CASSPGDTEAFF
TRBJ1-5	-	14	TRBD1	TRBV6-6	TGTGCCAGCAGATCCGGGACAGAGAATCAGCCCCAGCATTTT	CASRSGTENQPQHF
TRBJ2-7	-	16	TRBD2	TRBV7-8	TGTGCCAGCAGCCAGGGACTAGCGGGGGCACGATACGAGCAGTACTTC	CASSQGLAGARYEQYF
TRBJ2-1	-	14	-	TRBV5-1	TGCGCCAGCAGCCCCGAAGGGCTAGTCAATGAGCAGTTCTTC	CASSPEGLVNEQFF
TRBJ1-2	-	14	TRBD1	TRBV19	TGTGCCAGTAGTACGGGACAGGCTAACTATGGCTACACCTTC	CASSTGQANYGYTF
TRBJ2-7	once	13	TRBD1	TRBV10-3	TGTGCCATTTCCCCGGGACAGGGTTACGAGCAGTACTTC	CAISPGQGYEQYF
TRBJ1-1	once	15	TRBD1	TRBV6-1	TGTGCCAGCAGGCCCGGGACAGCTAAGAACACTGAAGCTTTCTTT	CASRPGTAKNTEAFF
TRBJ2-1	once	20	TRBD2	TRBV19	TGTGCCAGTAGTACAAGGCGGTGGGCTAGCGGGGGGGAGAGCAGAGCTGAGCAGTTCTTC	CASSTRRWASGGESRAEQFF
TRBJ1-1	few	15	-	TRBV11-2	TGTGCCAGCAGCTCGGTATCCGGGGCCCGGACTGAAGCTTTCTTT	CASSSVSGARTEAFF
TRBJ1-3	-	15	-	TRBV19	TGTGCCAGTACCCCCCGCGGACGCTCTGGAAACACCATATATTTT	CASTPRGRSGNTIYF
TRBJ2-2	-	11	-	TRBV30	TGTGCCTGGACCATAGGGGGGGAGCTGTTTTTT	CAWTIGGELFF
TRBJ1-2	-	14	TRBD1	TRBV6-1	TGTGCCAGCAGTGACTTGGACAGGGTCTATGGCTACACCTTC	CASSDLDRVYGYTF